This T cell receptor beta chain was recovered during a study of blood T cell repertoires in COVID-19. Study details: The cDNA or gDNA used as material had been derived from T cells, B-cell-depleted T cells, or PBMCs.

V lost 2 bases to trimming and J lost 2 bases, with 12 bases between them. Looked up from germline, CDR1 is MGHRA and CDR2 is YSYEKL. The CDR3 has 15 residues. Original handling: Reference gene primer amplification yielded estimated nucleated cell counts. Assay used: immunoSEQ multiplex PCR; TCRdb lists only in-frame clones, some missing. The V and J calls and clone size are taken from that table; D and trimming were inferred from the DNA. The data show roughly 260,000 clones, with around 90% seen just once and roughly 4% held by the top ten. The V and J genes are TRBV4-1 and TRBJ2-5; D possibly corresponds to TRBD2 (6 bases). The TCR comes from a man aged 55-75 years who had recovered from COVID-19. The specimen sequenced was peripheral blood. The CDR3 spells CASSQLGLIQETQYF. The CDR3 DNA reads TGCGCCAGCAGCCAACTCGGACTAATTCAAGAGACCCAGTACTTC.